Sequencing of this TCR beta chain was carried out in a study of blood T cells in healthy people across ages (dated by TCRdb to between 2014 and 2017). About the study as a whole: In model experiments, template switching captured about one uniquely barcoded TCR beta cDNA molecule for every two T cells. Using deep sequencing normalized with unique cDNA molecular identifiers, the study measured how TCR beta repertoire diversity changes with age. Donors were grouped into four age groups: young (average approximately 16 years), middle-aged (roughly 38), aged (around 56) and long-lived (just over 80). Donors of different ages were randomly distributed across sequencing lanes to avoid experimental bias. For two donors (one aged 18 to 30 and one aged 80 or older), the study analyzed two additional independent replicas of 1 million unique cDNA reads from the same blood draw. The research as a whole found: Observed TCR beta diversity correlated strongly with the percentage of naive T cells measured by flow cytometry. The CMV infection status of donors was not known, potentially confounding age-related changes in expanded clonotypes. Compared with the aged group, the long-lived group had more naive CD4+ T cells, fewer expanded clones and increased TCR diversity, suggesting age selection. As age increased, observed TCR beta diversity per million T cells dropped in a roughly linear way, and a significant reduction was already evident by age 40. Bulk unsorted PBMC profiling prevented conclusive comparison of naive and antigen-experienced compartments. Estimates of total diversity from one million sequenced T cells were regarded as lower bounds and underestimates.

Worth noting for this clonotype: Its antigen is currently not known. Base-call qualities are not available, and no considerably larger clone is one nucleotide away.

The donors were about 40 Caucasian individuals from Russia, aged about 6 to 100 years, who were systemically healthy. Each donor gave around 9.5 milliliters of peripheral blood, collected into EDTA-treated Vacutainer tubes. Ficoll-Paque density-gradient centrifugation was used to isolate PBMCs, with at least 6.5 million obtained per sample. Total RNA was extracted from PBMCs with Trizol reagent, with at least 5 micrograms obtained per sample. The percentages of naive CD45RAhigh/CD27high T cells were determined by flow cytometry on a PBMC aliquot from every donor. Trimming at the junction amounts to 6 bases on V and 0 bases on J, and the germline ends lie 12 bases apart. Taken from the germline V gene (reference sequence), the CDR1 and CDR2 loops are DFQATT and SNEGSKA. The CDR3, from cysteine to phenylalanine, totals 15 residues. Just the 45-base CDR3 DNA is kept, in frame starting at base 1. The receptor library was made with 5' RACE. Instrument on record: Illumina HiSeq 2500. A second PCR of roughly 6 to 11 cycles was run with a J-beta primer mix and a sample-barcoded 5' primer. Each TCR beta cDNA molecule received a unique molecular identifier from a template-switch 5' adaptor carrying 12 random nucleotides. Each sample yielded at least 2.5 million CDR3-containing paired-end reads. The Mint cDNA synthesis kit, primed by a TRBC-specific oligonucleotide, was used to synthesize first-strand cDNA from all RNA. All cDNA was treated with uracil-DNA glycosylase and then went through a first 18-cycle PCR with the universal primers M1SS and BC2_uni_R. Per the authors' processing: For normalization, 1 million high-quality reads were randomly selected from each sample, with every read carrying a distinct molecular identifier. Instead of being binned into consensus sequences, reads that shared molecular identifiers were thrown out. MiTCR, with a Q25 quality threshold and the strictest error-elimination algorithm, was used for CDR3 identification, clonotype clustering and error correction. Lower-bound total TCR beta diversity was estimated with a nonparametric unseen species model using Euler transformation. TCRdb handled the public reads itself, with Q25 trimming in fastp and clone calling in MiXCR, and kept productive beta chains. Each entry is one CDR3 protein sequence, shown with its most common DNA and genes. These V and J calls derive from TCRdb rather than the authors' analysis. This sample lists 700,000 to 950,000 distinct CDR3 sequences; roughly 44% were detected once. In total, the top ten clones hold 20% to 25% of the sample.

The chain was built from TRBV20-1 and TRBJ1-6; the D gene remains uncertain. The TCR was taken from a woman aged 55-75 years in good health. Sequencing was carried out using blood. The sequenced DNA is TGCAGTGCCCATGGCCCGAGCTCCTATAATTCACCCCTCCACTTT. This is translated as CSAHGPSSYNSPLHF.